A single sample is the source of the 18 T cell receptor beta chains below, sequenced in a study of patients and donors after allogeneic stem cell transplantation. From the RT-PCR reads, TCRdb called clonotypes with MiXCR, one entry per CDR3 protein. Of about 960,000 distinct CDR3 sequences listed, approximately 18% are singletons. Material: blood, either unsorted or a sorted T cell fraction (not recorded which). The receptors shown here come from a human donor who was either an allogeneic HSCT recipient or a stem cell or donor lymphocyte infusion donor (not recorded which). It is not recorded whose cells these are; they may come from a transplant donor.

V and J are TRBV30 and TRBJ1-4; possible D gene TRBD1, 6 bases. CDR3 length: 14 amino acids. V lost 0 bases and J 8 bases, leaving 13 bases between the germline ends. Germline values: CDR1 GTSNPN, CDR2 SVGIG (reference sequence). CDR3 protein: CAWSVRTVAEKLFF. CDR3 bases: TGTGCCTGGAGTGTACGGACAGTAGCCGAAAAACTGTTTTTT. The full variable domain, completed using reference TRBV30 and TRBJ1-4, is SQTIHQWPATLVQPVGSPLSLECTVEGTSNPNLYWYRQAAGRGLQLLFYSVGIGQISSEVPQNLSASRPQDRQFILSSKKLLLSDSGFYLCAWSVRTVAEKLFFGSGTQLSVL.

The chain uses TRBV30 and TRBJ2-3; D possibly matches TRBD1 or TRBD2 (5 bases each). Between the trimmed V and J ends, which lost 0 bases and 5 bases, there was a span of 12 bases. The V gene's germline CDR1 is GTSNPN and CDR2 SVGIG (reference sequence). CDR3 length equals 14 residues. CDR3 sequence: CAWSVGVGEDTQYF. The CDR3 DNA is TGTGCCTGGAGTGTGGGGGTAGGGGAAGATACGCAGTATTTT.

The V gene is TRBV4-1, the J gene TRBJ2-7, with TRBD2 matching over 8 bases. This CDR3 spans 16 amino acids. Germline V gives CDR1 MGHRA, CDR2 YSYEKL. With V trimmed by 3 bases and J by 0 bases, 7 bases remained unmatched. The CDR3: CASSHAPSGSSYEQYF. Written as DNA, the CDR3 is TGCGCCAGCAGCCATGCCCCCAGCGGGAGCTCCTACGAGCAGTACTTC.

The chain is built from TRBV12-3 or TRBV12-4 and TRBJ1-5; no definite D call. The V gene lost 0 bases and the J gene lost 1 base, with 16 bases spanning the gap. This CDR3 contains 18 residues. This chain's CDR3 is CASSLAPIGAASNQPQHF. In DNA form, the CDR3 reads TGTGCCAGCAGTTTAGCCCCAATTGGCGCTGCGAGCAATCAGCCCCAGCATTTT.

The chain has TRBV6-5 and TRBJ1-1, with D hard to call. This CDR3 region has 15 residues. V was shortened by 2 bases and J by 6 bases, with 16 bases between the two germline ends. Per the germline V gene, CDR1 is MNHEY and CDR2 is SVGAGI. In nucleotides, the CDR3 is TGTGCCAGCAGTTACAGGAGGGTGGGGTCCGCTGAAGCTTTCTTT. It translates to CASSYRRVGSAEAFF.

At least ten counts were recorded for this clonotype. The rearrangement uses TRBV12-3 or TRBV12-4 and TRBJ1-1; D uncertain. This CDR3 contains 15 residues. Between the trimmed V and J ends, which lost 6 bases and 1 base, there was a span of 15 bases. Written as DNA, the CDR3 is TGTGCCAGCAGCCTACTTACGGGTCCGAACACTGAAGCTTTCTTT. Amino acids: CASSLLTGPNTEAFF.

This clonotype was picked up a small number of times. CDR3 protein: CASSYSMGQQYF. CDR3 in DNA: TGTGCCAGCAGTTACTCTATGGGACAGCAGTACTTC. This chain connects TRBV6-5 to TRBJ2-7; TRBD1 or TRBD2 may be the D gene (5 bases each). Trimming took off 0 bases at V and 8 bases at J, with 8 bases between the two ends. This CDR3 comprises 12 residues. Germline V CDR1 and CDR2: MNHEY, SVGAGI.

This clonotype has a count of ten or more. The chain carries TRBV12-3 or TRBV12-4 and TRBJ2-3, with D perhaps TRBD1 or TRBD2 (5 bases each). Trimming pared 0 bases from V and 7 bases from J, leaving 14 bases between. The CDR3 spans 15 residues. CDR3 amino acids: CASSLAGELDYTQYF. The CDR3 bases are TGTGCCAGCAGTTTAGCGGGGGAGCTAGATTATACGCAGTATTTT.

The V and J genes are TRBV27 and TRBJ1-6, with D unclear. Trimming stripped 6 bases from V and 5 bases from J, with 17 bases between. Germline assignment: CDR1 MNHEY and CDR2 SMNVEV (reference sequence). The CDR3 totals 16 residues. The CDR3 coding sequence is TGTGCCAGCAGCCTTCCGAGGGTTCGGAATAATTCACCCCTCCACTTT. This encodes CASSLPRVRNNSPLHF.

In its sample, this clonotype was seen a few times. The V call is TRBV24-1, the J call TRBJ2-3; D is uncertain. Trimming shortened V by 4 bases and J by 1 base, and 8 bases separated the two germline ends. From germline, CDR1 is KGHDR and CDR2 SFDVKD. This CDR3 is 14 amino acids long. The CDR3 is CATSETSRTDTQYF. CDR3 DNA sequence: TGTGCCACCAGTGAAACTTCACGCACAGATACGCAGTATTTT.

This clonotype was counted only a few times. V and J are TRBV2 and TRBJ2-1, with 8 positions matching TRBD2. The CDR3 has 15 amino acids. CDR1 is SNHLY, CDR2 FYNNEI, per germline. With V trimmed by 5 bases and J by 4 bases, 7 bases remained unmatched. CDR3 sequence (DNA): TGTGCCAGCAGTCCTATAGCGGGGATATACAATGAGCAGTTCTTC. It translates to CASSPIAGIYNEQFF.

This clonotype was detected ten times or more. This sequence joins TRBV12-3 or TRBV12-4 and TRBJ1-2; D is perhaps TRBD1 (6 bases). V lost 5 bases to trimming and J lost 8 bases, with 15 bases between them. The CDR3 loop spans 13 amino acids. The CDR3 DNA reads as TGTGCCAGCAGTCTTACAGGGTTTCACGGCTACACCTTC. It is translated as CASSLTGFHGYTF.

The V and J genes are TRBV25-1 and TRBJ2-7, with 8 bases lining up with TRBD2. There are 17 residues in the CDR3. CDR1 MGHDK and CDR2 SYGVNS come from the germline V gene. V dropped 4 bases and J dropped 4; count of bases not matched to a gene: 15. The CDR3 loop is CASSAETWTSPMYEQYF. The CDR3 nucleotides are TGTGCCAGCAGTGCCGAGACCTGGACTAGCCCTATGTACGAGCAGTACTTC.

V and J are TRBV7-3 and TRBJ1-2; D possibly corresponds to TRBD1 (6 bases). The ends were cut back, 5 bases at V and 4 bases at J, with 17 bases in the middle. This CDR3 contains 15 residues. Germline assignment: CDR1 SGHTA and CDR2 FQGTGA. The CDR3 coding sequence is TGTGCCAGCAGCCATGAAGGACAGCGACTCTATGGCTACACCTTC. Translation gives CASSHEGQRLYGYTF.

The chain is built from TRBV12-3 or TRBV12-4 and TRBJ1-1, with TRBD1 matching over 7 bases. Losses at the gene ends were 5 bases for V and 1 base for J; bases not matched to a gene: 4. This CDR3 contains 14 residues. The CDR3: CASSHRGGNTEAFF. The CDR3 coding sequence is TGTGCCAGCAGTCACAGGGGCGGGAACACTGAAGCTTTCTTT.

The chain employs TRBV18 and TRBJ1-1, with 7 bases aligning to TRBD1. V dropped 3 bases and J dropped 3; count of bases not matched to a gene: 4. CDR1 is KGHSH and CDR2 is LQKENI in the germline V gene. This CDR3 comprises 14 residues. The CDR3: CASSPLGQDTEAFF. Written as DNA, the CDR3 is TGTGCCAGCTCACCCCTTGGACAGGACACTGAAGCTTTCTTT.

This clonotype has only a few counts. The gene calls are TRBV7-2 and TRBJ1-3, with TRBD1 as a possible D gene (5 bases). The CDR3 contains 15 residues. Between the trimmed V and J ends, which lost 5 bases and 1 base, there was a span of 12 bases. Per the germline V gene, CDR1 is SGHTA and CDR2 is FQGNSA. The CDR3 protein is CASSPRAGSGNTIYF. DNA for the CDR3: TGTGCCAGCAGCCCCAGGGCAGGTTCTGGAAACACCATATATTTT. The full variable domain, in which reference TRBV7-2 and TRBJ1-3 provide the parts outside the CDR3, is GAGVSQSPSNKVTEKGKDVELRCDPISGHTALYWYRQSLGQGLEFLIYFQGNSAPDKSGLPSDRFSAERTGGSVSTLTIQRTQQEDSAVYLCASSPRAGSGNTIYFGEGSWLTVV.

This clonotype was picked up many times. The chain employs TRBV24-1 and TRBJ1-2; 8 nucleotides align to TRBD1. This CDR3 contains 15 residues. The germline gives CDR1 KGHDR, CDR2 SFDVKD. The trim removed 4 bases at V and 4 bases at J, leaving 7 bases unmatched. CDR3 nucleotides: TGTGCCACCAGTGACCTAGACAGGGGAGGCTATGGCTACACCTTC. Residues: CATSDLDRGGYGYTF.